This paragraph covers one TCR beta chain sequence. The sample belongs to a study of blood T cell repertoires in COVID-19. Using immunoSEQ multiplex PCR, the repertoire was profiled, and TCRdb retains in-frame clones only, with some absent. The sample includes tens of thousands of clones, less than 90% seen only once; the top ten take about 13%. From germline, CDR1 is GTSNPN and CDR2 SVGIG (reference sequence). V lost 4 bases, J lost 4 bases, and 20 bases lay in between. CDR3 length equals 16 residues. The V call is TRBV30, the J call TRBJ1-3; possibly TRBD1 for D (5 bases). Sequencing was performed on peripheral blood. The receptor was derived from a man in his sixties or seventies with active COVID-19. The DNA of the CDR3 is TGTGCCTGGACTCATAAAGGTGGGGCGAAAGGAAACACCATATATTTT. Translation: CAWTHKGGAKGNTIYF.